These T cell receptor beta chains were read from a single sample in a study of shared clonotypes between healthy human individuals. The assay was immunoSEQ multiplex PCR, and TCRdb's table has in-frame clones only and misses some. In the table there are 780,000 or so clones, around 70% of which are singletons. Source material: memory CD4+ T cells sorted from blood. The receptors come from a woman aged 25 to 45 in good health. The conserved cysteine and the conserved F or W are not part of the CDR3 here.

CDR3 length	V gene	J gene	CDR3 protein
13	TRBV7-8	TRBJ2-6	ASSEQLSGANVLT
13	TRBV6-6	TRBJ1-1	ASSPRDLLNTEAF
11	TRBV10-1	TRBJ1-2	ASSESGYYGYT
12	TRBV7-2	TRBJ2-2	ASSSWGGAGELF
16	TRBV11-2	TRBJ1-6	ASSLSPTGVTYNSPLH
12	TRBV7-2	TRBJ2-7	ASSRGGAGREQY
12	TRBV7-8	TRBJ2-7	ASSLVAGPYEQY
13	TRBV25-1	TRBJ2-1	ASSGQGGVYNEQF
11	TRBV5-6	TRBJ2-5	ASSRLAGGHEY
12	TRBV5-1	TRBJ2-7	ASSLVGTSGEQY
12	TRBV18	TRBJ1-3	ASSPPRPGNTIY
18	TRBV28	TRBJ1-5	ASSWVGSSIFSGSNQPQH
13	TRBV19	TRBJ2-2	ASSIRTGYTGELF
12	TRBV2	TRBJ2-3	ASRRQVPTDTQY
12	TRBV6-5	TRBJ1-5	ASEMDKTNQPQH
12	TRBV28	TRBJ1-3	ASKQGRSGNTIY
13	TRBV11-2	TRBJ1-2	ASSLILMGNYGYT
16	TRBV18	TRBJ2-2	ASSPPGLAGEGAGELF
14	TRBV28	TRBJ2-5	ASSPPFGNQQETQY
13	TRBV11-2	TRBJ2-7	ASSLTDRLAYEQY
13	TRBV5-1	TRBJ2-7	ASSLGIDYSYEQY
16	TRBV4-1	TRBJ2-7	ASSQAALAGVSSYEQY
10	TRBV7-9	TRBJ2-1	ASSLVLTEQF
16	TRBV7-2	TRBJ1-3	ASSLGGGRMDSGNTIY
11	TRBV6-5	TRBJ1-5	ASRGVGNQPQH
14	TRBV18	TRBJ1-1	ASSPPTSGVGTEAF
13	TRBV18	TRBJ2-7	ASSPPALSSYEQY
13	TRBV2	TRBJ2-1	ASSEEGLADNEQF
14	TRBV25-1	TRBJ2-7	ASSGSRLAETYEQY